The present T cell receptor (beta chain) was sequenced within a study of early T cells in non-severe SARS-CoV-2 infection. Study details: Sequencing was performed on bulk RNA from unsorted whole blood, leaving chains unpaired. Notes on the study in general: A preference for anti-spike CD8 responses marked VDJdb matching, which missed private and CD4 specificities.

The sample holds a few counts of this clonotype. No antigen is known for it. Germline V gene lookup returns CDR1 SGHRS and CDR2 YFSETQ. Losses at the gene ends were 4 bases for V and 4 bases for J; bases not matched to a gene: 5. This CDR3 is 15 amino acids long. Individual cDNA molecules received unique molecular identifiers. TCRdb re-called the 5' RACE reads through MiXCR, storing one row per CDR3 protein. Of some 96,000 distinct CDR3 sequences in the sample, roughly 11% were seen once. This receptor was identified in an adult who was a healthcare worker with PCR-confirmed SARS-CoV-2 infection or an uninfected control (not recorded which). The chain links TRBV5-1 to TRBJ2-3; TRBD2 matches 11 bases. The sample was whole blood, taken at baseline. The CDR3 region is CASSASGRFPDTQYF. The CDR3 DNA reads as TGCGCCAGCAGCGCTAGCGGGAGGTTCCCAGATACGCAGTATTTT.